A selection of T cell receptor beta chains follows, all from one sample in a study of control samples from healthy donors and cancer patients. Assay used: immunoSEQ multiplex PCR; TCRdb lists only in-frame clones, some missing. The table shows under 75,000 clones, with approximately 85% occurring only once. The sample taken for sequencing was blood. Receptor source: a man aged 40-50 years in good health. CDR3s leave out the opening cysteine and the closing phenylalanine or tryptophan. D genes are given only for firm matches.

TRBJ1-1,TRBD1,TRBV18,ASSETRGVNTEAF
TRBJ2-1,TRBD2,TRBV27,ASRPLAGVNEQF
TRBJ2-2,TRBD2,TRBV4-3,ASSPPPFGRALAGELF
TRBJ2-3,-,TRBV5-1,ASSAEGRGGTDTQY
TRBJ2-5,TRBD1,TRBV28,ASSLPRDRYQETQY
TRBJ2-3,-,TRBV5-1,ASRGTDTQY
TRBJ1-4,-,TRBV9,ASSVAYRGEKLF
TRBJ2-3,-,TRBV3-1/TRBV3-2,ASSPTRLSTDTQY
TRBJ2-7,TRBD1,TRBV27,ASSLSGDRVYEQY
TRBJ1-2,-,TRBV7-3,ASSSGEAGYGYT
TRBJ2-5,-,TRBV30,AWSENKETQY
TRBJ1-3,-,TRBV9,ASSVALAGGNTIY
TRBJ1-3,TRBD1,TRBV12-5,ASGPPGTGFLYSGNTIY
TRBJ1-5,-,TRBV5-6,ASSSLGINQPQH
TRBJ2-5,TRBD1,TRBV30,AWGDRERYQETQY
TRBJ1-1,-,TRBV28,ASSLRVGTEAF
TRBJ1-2,-,TRBV11-3,ASSLGRNYGYT
TRBJ2-5,-,TRBV6-5,ASSQGRLQETQY
TRBJ1-2,-,TRBV7-9,ASSLYLFKENGYT
TRBJ2-1,-,TRBV7-2,ASSRGQTYNEQF
TRBJ1-3,-,TRBV24-1,ATSEKQVCGNTIY
TRBJ1-2,TRBD1,TRBV9,ASSVGQGAPNYGYT
TRBJ1-1,-,TRBV5-1,ASSFSDVNTEAF
TRBJ1-4,-,TRBV7-2,ASSPRGATNEKLF
TRBJ2-7,TRBD2,TRBV29-1,SVPSGRAYEQY
TRBJ1-4,-,TRBV5-1,ASSLVPGWQGTNEKLF
TRBJ1-2,TRBD1,TRBV5-6,ASSPTITSGTGYGYT
TRBJ2-7,-,TRBV28,ASSARPYEQY
TRBJ2-1,-,TRBV19,ASSIGGPNTAYNEQF
TRBJ2-5,-,TRBV7-7,ASSLRHMETQY
TRBJ2-1,-,TRBV7-2,ASSLGFQTDEQF
TRBJ1-6,-,TRBV4-3,ASSQDEGAVEALH
TRBJ1-4,-,TRBV9,ASSVGRPNEKLF
TRBJ1-6,TRBD1,TRBV6-5,ASRATGGAGALH
TRBJ2-5,TRBD2,TRBV15,ATSRASGTQETQY
TRBJ1-2,-,TRBV2,ASIPARDGYT
TRBJ1-1,-,TRBV21-1,ASSSGGGQEI
TRBJ2-1,-,TRBV30,AWRTSPGNEQF
TRBJ1-4,-,TRBV4-3,ASSQGQALNEKLF